This TCR beta chain was profiled in a study of T-cell reconstitution after alpha-beta-depleted transplantation in children listed by TCRdb under 2016. For the study in its entirety: Using TCR repertoire profiling, the study quantitatively followed how T-cell immune reconstitution unfolded in children after TCRalphabeta/CD19-depleted allogeneic hematopoietic cell transplantation. Study-wide conclusions, independent of this receptor: Hyperexpanded clone frequencies declined over subsequent months; after one year, T-cell counts and TCRbeta diversity were mostly attributed to newly produced T cells. In some patients, high TCRbeta diversity at day 60 was attributed to recipient T cells and intrathymic progenitors that had survived conditioning. About two months after transplant, the apparently early recovery of alphabetaT-cell counts reportedly depended on just several hundred clones that had expanded rapidly and came from non-depleted graft cells.

This clonotype has only one observation. No antigen is known for it. Base qualities are not provided; no much larger clone lies one nucleotide away. On its own, one read is weak support. From the germline V gene, CDR1 is SGHTA and CDR2 is FQGNSA. From the cysteine up to the phenylalanine, the CDR3 has a length of 16 residues. This entry keeps only the CDR3 DNA: 48 bases, framed from base 1. The junction shows trimming of 1 base on V and 2 bases on J, plus 15 bases between the germline ends. The sample's treatment or condition label is to be understood as: allogeneic hematopoietic cell transplantation with graft depleted of TCRalphabeta T cells and CD19 B cells. The children who served as transplant recipients had been given grafts of TCRalphabeta/CD19-depleted allogeneic hematopoietic cells. The library was prepared using PCR. Sequencing was performed on an Illumina HiSeq 2500. TCR library preparation used molecular barcoding, with unique molecular identifiers applied to normalize quantification of the TCRbeta repertoire. TCRdb applied fastp at Q25 and MiXCR to the public reads, then kept only in-frame beta chains. When rows share a CDR3 protein, they turn into one entry using the most common DNA and genes. The sample table lists 200,000 to 300,000 distinct CDR3 sequences, roughly 24% of them with a count of one. The ten most abundant clones make up less than 3.5% of the sample.

This material consisted of PBMCs, taken before TCRalphabeta/CD19-depleted stem cell transplant. This TCR came from a girl aged 2-10 years with Fanconi anemia, due to receive a stem cell transplant. This sequence uses TRBV7-2 and TRBJ2-7; the D call could be TRBD1 or TRBD2, with each sharing 5 bases. The CDR3 corresponds to CASSLEVWQGAYEQYF. The base sequence is TGTGCCAGCAGCTTAGAAGTATGGCAGGGAGCCTACGAGCAGTACTTC.